Sequencing of this T cell receptor beta chain was carried out in a study of tumor-infiltrating lymphocytes in localized non-small cell lung cancer. V lost 3 bases and J 3 bases, leaving 7 bases between the germline ends. The CDR3 covers 13 residues. Germline V gene lookup returns CDR1 SGHTA and CDR2 FQGNSA. The data were produced by immunoSEQ multiplex PCR, yet TCRdb's version contains in-frame clones alone and is incomplete. The data show about 14,000 clones, more than 65% seen once. This TCR was sampled from a human donor with non-small cell lung cancer. The V gene is TRBV7-2, the J gene TRBJ2-3; D might be TRBD1 (5 bases). Sequenced sample: lung tumor tissue. CDR3 DNA sequence: TGTGCCAGCAGCTTGGGGCCGACAGATACGCAGTATTTT. Translated, it gives CASSLGPTDTQYF.